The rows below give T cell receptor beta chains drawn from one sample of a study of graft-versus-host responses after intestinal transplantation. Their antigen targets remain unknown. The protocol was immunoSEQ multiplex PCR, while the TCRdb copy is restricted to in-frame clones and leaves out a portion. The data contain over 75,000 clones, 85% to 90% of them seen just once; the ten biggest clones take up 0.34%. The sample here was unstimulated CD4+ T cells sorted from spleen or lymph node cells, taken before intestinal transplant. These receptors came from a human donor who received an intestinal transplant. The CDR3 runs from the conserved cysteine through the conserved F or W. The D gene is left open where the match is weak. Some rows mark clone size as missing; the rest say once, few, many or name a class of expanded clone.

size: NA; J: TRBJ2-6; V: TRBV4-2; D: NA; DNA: TGTGCCAGCAGCCAAGAGGGGGGTCTCAGGGGGATAGGGACTGGGGCCAACGTCCTGACTTTC; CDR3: CASSQEGGLRGIGTGANVLTF
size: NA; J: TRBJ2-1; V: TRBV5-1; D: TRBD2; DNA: TGCGCCAGCAGCTTGGAGGTAGCGGGGGGCAATGAGCAGTTCTTC; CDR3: CASSLEVAGGNEQFF
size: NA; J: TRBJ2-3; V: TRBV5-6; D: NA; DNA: TGTGCCAGCAGCCCTGGACAGCGTACGCAGTATTTT; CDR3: CASSPGQRTQYF
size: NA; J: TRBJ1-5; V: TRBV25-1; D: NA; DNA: TGTGCCAGCAGTGACGGGACACAAAATCAGCCCCAGCATTTT; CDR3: CASSDGTQNQPQHF
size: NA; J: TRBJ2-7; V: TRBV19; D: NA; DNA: TGTGCCAGTAGTCAACAGGGATTACCCTACGAGCAGTACTTC; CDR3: CASSQQGLPYEQYF
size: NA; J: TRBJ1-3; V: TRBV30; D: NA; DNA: TGTGCCTGGAGTGTAGGCGGGGTAGACACCATATATTTT; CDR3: CAWSVGGVDTIYF
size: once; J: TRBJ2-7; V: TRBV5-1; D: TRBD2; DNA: TGCGCCAGCAGCGGCCTCAACGGACTAGCCTTTGAGCAGTACTTC; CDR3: CASSGLNGLAFEQYF
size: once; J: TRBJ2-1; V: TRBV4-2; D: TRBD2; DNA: TGTGCCAGCAGCCAAGATCGAGCGGGAGGTTCCTACAATGAGCAGTTCTTC; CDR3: CASSQDRAGGSYNEQFF
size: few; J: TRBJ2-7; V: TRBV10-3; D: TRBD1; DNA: TGTGCCATCAGGAAGGACAGGGGGTGGTACGAGCAGTACTTC; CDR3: CAIRKDRGWYEQYF
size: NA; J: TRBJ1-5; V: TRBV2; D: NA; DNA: TGTGCCAGCAGGGAGGGCCAGCCCCAGCATTTT; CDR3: CASREGQPQHF
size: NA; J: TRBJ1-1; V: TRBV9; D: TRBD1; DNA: TGTGCCAGCAGCGTAGTGACAGGGGGGTACACTGAAGCTTTCTTT; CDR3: CASSVVTGGYTEAFF
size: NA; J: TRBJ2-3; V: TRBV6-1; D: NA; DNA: TGTGCCAGCAAGATTACCCCAGGGGGCACAGATACGCAGTATTTT; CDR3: CASKITPGGTDTQYF
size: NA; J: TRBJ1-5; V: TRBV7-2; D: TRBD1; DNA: TGTGCCAGCAGCTGGACAGGGCTAAATCAGCCCCAGCATTTT; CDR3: CASSWTGLNQPQHF
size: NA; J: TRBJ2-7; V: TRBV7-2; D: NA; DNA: TGTGCCAGCAGCTTAGTCGCCTACGAGCAGTACTTC; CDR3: CASSLVAYEQYF
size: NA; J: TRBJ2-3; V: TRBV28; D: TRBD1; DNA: TGTGCCAGCAGCAATCGACAGGGGGGCACAGATACGCAGTATTTT; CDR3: CASSNRQGGTDTQYF
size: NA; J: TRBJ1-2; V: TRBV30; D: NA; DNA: TGTGCCTGGGGGGCCTCCGCCGGCTACACCTTC; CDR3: CAWGASAGYTF
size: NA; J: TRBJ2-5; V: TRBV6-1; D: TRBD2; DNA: TGTGCCAGCAGTGAAGCAATAGCGGGTGAGCAGTACTTC; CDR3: CASSEAIAGEQYF
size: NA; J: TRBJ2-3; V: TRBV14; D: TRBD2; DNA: TGTGCCAGCAGCCCGGGACTAGGAGATACGCAGTATTTT; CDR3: CASSPGLGDTQYF
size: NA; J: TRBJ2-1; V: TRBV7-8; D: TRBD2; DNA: TGTGCCAGCAGCTTAGTGGCTAGCGGGGGGGCTTACAATGAGCAGTTCTTC; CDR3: CASSLVASGGAYNEQFF
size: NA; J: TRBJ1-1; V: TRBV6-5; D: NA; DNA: TGTGCCAGCAGCCTAGACGGGAACACTGAAGCTTTCTTT; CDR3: CASSLDGNTEAFF
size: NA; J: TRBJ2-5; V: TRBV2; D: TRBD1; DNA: TGTGCCAGCCAGACAGGGGGCGCCAGGGTAGAGACCCAGTACTTC; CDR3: CASQTGGARVETQYF
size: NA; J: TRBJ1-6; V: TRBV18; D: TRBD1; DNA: TGTGCCAGCTCACCAGTAACAGGGGGCAATTCACCCCTCCACTTT; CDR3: CASSPVTGGNSPLHF
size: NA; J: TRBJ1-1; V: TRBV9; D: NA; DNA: TGTGCCAGCAGCGTGGAGGGGCAGGGAAACACTGAAGCTTTCTTT; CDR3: CASSVEGQGNTEAFF
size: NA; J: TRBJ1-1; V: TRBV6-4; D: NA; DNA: TGTGCCAGCAGTTCAACAGGGAACACTGAAGCTTTCTTT; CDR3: CASSSTGNTEAFF
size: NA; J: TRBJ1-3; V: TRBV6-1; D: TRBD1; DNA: TGTGCCAGCAGTGTTAACACCGGGACAGGAGCATATTTT; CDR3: CASSVNTGTGAYF
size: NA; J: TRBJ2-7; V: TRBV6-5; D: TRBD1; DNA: TGTGCCAGCGGTCGACAGGGGAAAACCTACGAGCAGTACTTC; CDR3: CASGRQGKTYEQYF
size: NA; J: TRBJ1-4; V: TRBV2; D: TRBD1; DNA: TGTGCCAGCAATTACAGGGGAGCAACTAATGAAAAACTGTTTTTT; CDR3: CASNYRGATNEKLFF
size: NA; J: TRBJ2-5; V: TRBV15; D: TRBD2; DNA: TGTGCCACCAGCAGAGTAGGACTAGCGGAAGAGACCCAGTACTTC; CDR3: CATSRVGLAEETQYF
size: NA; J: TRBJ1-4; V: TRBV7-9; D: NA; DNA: TGTGCCAGCAGCTCCGGGGGGGAAAAACTGTTTTTT; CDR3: CASSSGGEKLFF
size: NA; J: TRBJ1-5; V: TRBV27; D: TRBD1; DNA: TGTGCCAGCAGTGCGTATACCGACAGGGTTCAGCCCCAGCATTTT; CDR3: CASSAYTDRVQPQHF
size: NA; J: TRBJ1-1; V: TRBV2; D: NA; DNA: TGTGCCAGCGGCGGGGTGGGGAGGACTGAAGCTTTCTTT; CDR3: CASGGVGRTEAFF
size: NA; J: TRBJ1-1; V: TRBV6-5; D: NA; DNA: TGTGCCAGCAGTTACTCGGAGGCCTGGGAAGCTTTCTTT; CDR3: CASSYSEAWEAFF
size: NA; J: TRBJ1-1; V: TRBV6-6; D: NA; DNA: TGTGCCAGCAGTTCTCAGACAACCGAAGCTTTCTTT; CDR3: CASSSQTTEAFF
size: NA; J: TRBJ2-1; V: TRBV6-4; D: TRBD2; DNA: TGTGCCAGCAGTGTAGAGGGCGGGAGCTCCTACAATGAGCAGTTCTTC; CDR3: CASSVEGGSSYNEQFF
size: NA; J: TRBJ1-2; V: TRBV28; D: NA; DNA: TGTGCCAGCAGTTTCGGAGGGGTCGGCTACACCTTC; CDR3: CASSFGGVGYTF
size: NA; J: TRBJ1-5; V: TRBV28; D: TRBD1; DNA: TGTGCCAGCAGTTCCGTCCAGGGGGGATTTCAGCCCCAGCATTTT; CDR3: CASSSVQGGFQPQHF
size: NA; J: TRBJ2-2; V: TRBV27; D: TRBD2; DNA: TGTGCCAGCAGGGGGACTAGCCGGCTTTACACCGGGGAGCTGTTTTTT; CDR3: CASRGTSRLYTGELFF
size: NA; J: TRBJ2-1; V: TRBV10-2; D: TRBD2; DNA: TGCGCCAGCATGGGGGCTAGCGGGAGGATATACAATGAGCAGTTCTTC; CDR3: CASMGASGRIYNEQFF
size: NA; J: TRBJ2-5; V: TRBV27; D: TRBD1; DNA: TGTGCCAGCAGTCCGTGGACAGGTTGGGAGACCCAGTACTTC; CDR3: CASSPWTGWETQYF
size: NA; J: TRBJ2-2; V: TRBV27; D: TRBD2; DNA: TGTGCCAGCAGTCGCCGGGGGGACGGTAACACCGGGGAGCTGTTTTTT; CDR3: CASSRRGDGNTGELFF
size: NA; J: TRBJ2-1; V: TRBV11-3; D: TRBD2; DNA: TGTGCCAGCAGCTTAGGGACTAGCGGGAGTAATGAGCAGTTCTTC; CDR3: CASSLGTSGSNEQFF
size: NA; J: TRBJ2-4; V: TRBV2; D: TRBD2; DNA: TGTGCCAGCCGGGGGACTAGCAGAAACATTCAGTACTTC; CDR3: CASRGTSRNIQYF
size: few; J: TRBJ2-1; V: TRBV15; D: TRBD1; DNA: TGTGCCACCAGCAGAGATCCTACGACAGGGGGCTCCTACAATGAGCAGTTCTTC; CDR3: CATSRDPTTGGSYNEQFF
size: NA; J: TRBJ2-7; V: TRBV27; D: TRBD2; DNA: TGTGCCAGCAGTTTAAGATTGGGGACTAGCGGTACCTACGAGCAGTACTTC; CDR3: CASSLRLGTSGTYEQYF
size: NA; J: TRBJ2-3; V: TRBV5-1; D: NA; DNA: TGCGCCAGCAGCTGGGACCGGGACTCCCTGGTAACAGATACGCAGTATTTT; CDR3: CASSWDRDSLVTDTQYF
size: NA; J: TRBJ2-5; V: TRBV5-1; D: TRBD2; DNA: TGCGCCAGCTTTGGGCCCGGGAGGGGAGAGACCCAGTACTTC; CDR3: CASFGPGRGETQYF
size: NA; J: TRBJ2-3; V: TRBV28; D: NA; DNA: TGTGCCAGCAGCCCCCTGGGGGGACGTGGTACAGATACGCAGTATTTT; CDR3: CASSPLGGRGTDTQYF
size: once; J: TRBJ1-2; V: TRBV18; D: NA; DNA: TGTGCCAGCTCACCCTTTGCCGCACAGGGCCCTAACTATGGCTACACCTTC; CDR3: CASSPFAAQGPNYGYTF
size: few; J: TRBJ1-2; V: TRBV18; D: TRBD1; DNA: TGTGCCAGCTCACCCGACAGGGACTATGGCTACACCTTC; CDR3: CASSPDRDYGYTF
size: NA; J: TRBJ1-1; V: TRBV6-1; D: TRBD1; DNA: TGTGCCAGCAGTTTTTACAGGGGAGGAAACACTGAAGCTTTCTTT; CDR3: CASSFYRGGNTEAFF
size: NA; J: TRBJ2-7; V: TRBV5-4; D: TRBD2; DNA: TGTGCCAGCAGCTTGCTAAATCTAGCGGGAGGGTCCTACGAGCAGTACTTC; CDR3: CASSLLNLAGGSYEQYF
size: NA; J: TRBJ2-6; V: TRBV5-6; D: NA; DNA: TGTGCCAGCAGCTTAACAGGTTCTGGGGCCAACGTCCTGACTTTC; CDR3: CASSLTGSGANVLTF
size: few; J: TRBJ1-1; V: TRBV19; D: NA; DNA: TGTGCCAGTAGTATCGGGGTGATCATGAACACTGAAGCTTTCTTT; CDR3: CASSIGVIMNTEAFF
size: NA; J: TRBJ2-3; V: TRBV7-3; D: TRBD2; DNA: TGTGCCAGCAGCCGTACCCAGGGACTAGCGGGAGGGCCCACAGATACGCAGTATTTT; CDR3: CASSRTQGLAGGPTDTQYF
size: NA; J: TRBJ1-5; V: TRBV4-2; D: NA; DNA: TGTGCCAGCAGCCCCAGGGAATCCTTTAATCAGCCCCAGCATTTT; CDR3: CASSPRESFNQPQHF